The 2 T cell receptor beta chains reported below all come from one sample, sequenced in a study of T cell responses to AZD1222 COVID-19 vaccine. Measured with immunoSEQ multiplex PCR; TCRdb has only the in-frame clones, and not every one. Counted here are about 120,000 clones, approximately 86% occurring once; the ten biggest clones make up around 3%. Sequencing used peripheral blood, obtained 28 days after the second AZD1222 dose. Receptors were obtained from an adult who received the AZD1222 COVID-19 vaccine.

V gene TRBV5-1 combines with J gene TRBJ1-1; D gene uncertain. Looked up from germline, CDR1 is SGHRS and CDR2 is YFSETQ. The CDR3 contains 14 residues. Trimming pared 7 bases from V and 4 bases from J, leaving 17 bases between. CDR3 coding DNA: TGCGCCAGCGGCCTTCAATTTGAGGGCACTGAAGCTTTCTTT. This translates into CASGLQFEGTEAFF.

The V gene is TRBV20-1, the J gene TRBJ1-1; D call uncertain. The CDR3 contains 11 residues. Germline V gene lookup returns CDR1 DFQATT and CDR2 SNEGSKA (reference sequence). V gave up 6 bases and J gave up 2 bases, with 7 bases separating them. Written as DNA, the CDR3 is TGCAGTGCGGAAACTAACACTGAAGCTTTCTTT. Protein product: CSAETNTEAFF.